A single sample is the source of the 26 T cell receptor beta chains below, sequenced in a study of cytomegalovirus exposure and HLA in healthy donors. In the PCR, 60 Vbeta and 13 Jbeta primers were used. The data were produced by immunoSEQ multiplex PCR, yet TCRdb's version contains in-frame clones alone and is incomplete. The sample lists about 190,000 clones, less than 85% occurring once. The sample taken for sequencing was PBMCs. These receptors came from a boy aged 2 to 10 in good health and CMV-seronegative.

CDR3 nucleotides: TGTGCCAGCAGCTTGTTTGAGACAGGGGTTGAGCAGTACGTC. Translation gives CASSLFETGVEQYV. The J gene is TRBJ2-7, the V gene TRBV5-6, with 8 bases aligning to TRBD1. The CDR3 consists of 14 residues. V lost 1 base, J lost 7 bases, and 7 bases stayed unmatched. In germline, CDR1 is SGHDT, CDR2 YYEEEE.

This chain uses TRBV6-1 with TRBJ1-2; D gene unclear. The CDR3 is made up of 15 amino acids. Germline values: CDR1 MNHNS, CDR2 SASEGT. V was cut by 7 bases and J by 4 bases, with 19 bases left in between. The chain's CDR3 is CASIILSAESYGYTF. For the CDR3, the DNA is TGTGCCAGCATAATTCTCTCGGCGGAGAGCTATGGCTACACCTTC.

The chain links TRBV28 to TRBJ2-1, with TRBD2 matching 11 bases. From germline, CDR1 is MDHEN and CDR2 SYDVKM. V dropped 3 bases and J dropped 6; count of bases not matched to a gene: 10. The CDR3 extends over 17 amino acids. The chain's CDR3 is CASSFPIAGGGFNEQFF. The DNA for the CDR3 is TGTGCCAGCAGTTTCCCAATAGCGGGAGGGGGGTTCAATGAGCAGTTCTTC.

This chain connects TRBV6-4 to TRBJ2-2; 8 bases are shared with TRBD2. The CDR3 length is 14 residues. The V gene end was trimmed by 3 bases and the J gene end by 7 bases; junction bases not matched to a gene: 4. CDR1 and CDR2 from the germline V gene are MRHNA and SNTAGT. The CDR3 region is CASSDAGGVGELFF. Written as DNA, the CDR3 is TGTGCCAGCAGTGATGCGGGGGGCGTCGGGGAGCTGTTTTTT.

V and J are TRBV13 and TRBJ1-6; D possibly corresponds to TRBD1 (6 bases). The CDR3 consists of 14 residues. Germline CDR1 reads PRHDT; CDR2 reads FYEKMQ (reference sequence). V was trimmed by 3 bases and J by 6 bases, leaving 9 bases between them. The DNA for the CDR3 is TGTGCCAGCAGCTTTCGGGACACTAATTCACCCCTCCACTTT. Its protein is CASSFRDTNSPLHF.

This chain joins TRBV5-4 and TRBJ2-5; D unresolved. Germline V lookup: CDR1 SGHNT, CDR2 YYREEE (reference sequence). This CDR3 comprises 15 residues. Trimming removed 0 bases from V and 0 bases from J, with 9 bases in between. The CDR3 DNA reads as TGTGCCAGCAGCTTGGTTGGTACAGACCAAGAGACCCAGTACTTC. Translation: CASSLVGTDQETQYF.

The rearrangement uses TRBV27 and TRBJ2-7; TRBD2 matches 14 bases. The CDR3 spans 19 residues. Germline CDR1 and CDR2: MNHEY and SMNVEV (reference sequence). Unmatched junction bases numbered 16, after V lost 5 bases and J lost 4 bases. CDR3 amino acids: CASSPPFGLAGGGVYEQYF. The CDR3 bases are TGTGCCAGCAGTCCACCCTTTGGACTAGCGGGAGGCGGGGTATACGAGCAGTACTTC.

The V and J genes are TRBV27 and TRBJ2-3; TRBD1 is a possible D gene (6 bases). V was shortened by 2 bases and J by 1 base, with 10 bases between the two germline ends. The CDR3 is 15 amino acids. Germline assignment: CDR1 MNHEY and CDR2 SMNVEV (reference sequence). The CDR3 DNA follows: TGTGCCAGCAGTTTAGGAGACAGGCGCACAGATACGCAGTATTTT. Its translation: CASSLGDRRTDTQYF.

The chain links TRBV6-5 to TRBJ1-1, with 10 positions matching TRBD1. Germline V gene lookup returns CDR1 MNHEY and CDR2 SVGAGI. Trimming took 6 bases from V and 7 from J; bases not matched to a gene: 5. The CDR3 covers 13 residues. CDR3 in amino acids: CASRRDRGDEAFF. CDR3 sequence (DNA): TGTGCCAGCAGGAGGGACAGGGGAGATGAAGCTTTCTTT.

The CDR3: CASSESTGTEAFF. As DNA, the CDR3 is TGCGCCAGCAGTGAGTCAACGGGGACTGAAGCTTTCTTT. The J gene is TRBJ1-1, the V gene TRBV10-2; D is undetermined. CDR3 length: 13 amino acids. Per the germline V gene, CDR1 is WSHSY and CDR2 is SAAADI. Trimming took 0 bases from V and 5 from J, leaving 7 bases between them.

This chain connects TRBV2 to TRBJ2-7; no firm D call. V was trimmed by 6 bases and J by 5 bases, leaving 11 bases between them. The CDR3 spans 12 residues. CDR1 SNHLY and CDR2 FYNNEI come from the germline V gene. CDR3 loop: CASSDSFHEQYF. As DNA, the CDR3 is TGTGCCAGCAGCGATAGCTTCCACGAGCAGTACTTC.

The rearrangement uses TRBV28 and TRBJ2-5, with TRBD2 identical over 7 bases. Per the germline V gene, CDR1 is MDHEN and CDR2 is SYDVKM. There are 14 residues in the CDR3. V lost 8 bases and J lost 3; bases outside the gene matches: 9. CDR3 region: CASRPGGKEETQYF. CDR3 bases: TGTGCCAGCCGGCCCGGGGGGAAGGAAGAGACCCAGTACTTC.

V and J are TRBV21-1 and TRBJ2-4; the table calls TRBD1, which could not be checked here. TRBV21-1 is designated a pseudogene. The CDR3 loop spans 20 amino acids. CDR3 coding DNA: TGTGCCAGCAGCAGAAATGCGAGAAACAGGGGTTGGGGAGCCAAAAACATTCAGTACTTC. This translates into CASSRNARNRGWGAKNIQYF.

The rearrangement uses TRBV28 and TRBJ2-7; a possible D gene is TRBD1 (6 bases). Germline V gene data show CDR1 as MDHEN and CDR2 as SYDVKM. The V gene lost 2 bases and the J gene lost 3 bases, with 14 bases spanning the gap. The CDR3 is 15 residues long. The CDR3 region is CASSLLGAPLYEQYV. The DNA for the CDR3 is TGTGCCAGCAGTTTACTGGGGGCCCCTCTCTACGAGCAGTACGTC.

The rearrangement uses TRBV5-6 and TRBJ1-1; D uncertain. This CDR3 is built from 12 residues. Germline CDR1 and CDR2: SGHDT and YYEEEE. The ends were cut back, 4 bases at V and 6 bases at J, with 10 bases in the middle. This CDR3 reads CASSAGRPEAFF. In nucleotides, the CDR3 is TGTGCCAGCAGCGCCGGGAGACCTGAAGCTTTCTTT.

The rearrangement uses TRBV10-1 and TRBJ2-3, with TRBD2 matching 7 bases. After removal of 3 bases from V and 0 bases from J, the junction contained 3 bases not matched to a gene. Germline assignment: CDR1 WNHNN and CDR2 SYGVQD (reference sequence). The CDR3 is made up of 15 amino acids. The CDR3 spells CASSEGAGSTDTQYF. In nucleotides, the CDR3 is TGCGCCAGCAGTGAAGGAGCGGGGAGCACAGATACGCAGTATTTT.

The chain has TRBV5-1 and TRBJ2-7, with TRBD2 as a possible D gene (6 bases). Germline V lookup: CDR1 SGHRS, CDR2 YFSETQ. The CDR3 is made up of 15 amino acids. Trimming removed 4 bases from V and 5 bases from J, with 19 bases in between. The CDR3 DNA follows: TGCGCCAGCAGCCCGGAGGGGCGGGGCAGGGACGAGCAGTACGTC. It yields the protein CASSPEGRGRDEQYV.

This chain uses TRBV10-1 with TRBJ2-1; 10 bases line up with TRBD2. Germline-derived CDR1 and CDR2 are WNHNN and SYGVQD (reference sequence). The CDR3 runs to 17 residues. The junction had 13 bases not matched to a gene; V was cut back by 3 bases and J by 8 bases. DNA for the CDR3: TGCGCCAGCAGTGACGGGCGACTAGCGGGCACGGACTATGAGCAGTTCTTC. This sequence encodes CASSDGRLAGTDYEQFF.

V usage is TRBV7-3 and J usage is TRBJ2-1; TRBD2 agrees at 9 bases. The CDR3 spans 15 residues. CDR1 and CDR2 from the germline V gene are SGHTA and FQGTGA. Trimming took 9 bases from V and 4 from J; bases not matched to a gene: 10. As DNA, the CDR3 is TGTGCCAGTCAGTTAGCGGGAGCTGGGTACAATGAGCAGTTCTTC. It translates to CASQLAGAGYNEQFF.

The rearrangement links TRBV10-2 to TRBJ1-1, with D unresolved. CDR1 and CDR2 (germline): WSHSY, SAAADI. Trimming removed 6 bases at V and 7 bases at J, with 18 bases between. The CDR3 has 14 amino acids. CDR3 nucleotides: TGCGCCAGCAGGTTAACCTCGACAAGCCGTGAAGCTTTCTTT. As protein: CASRLTSTSREAFF.

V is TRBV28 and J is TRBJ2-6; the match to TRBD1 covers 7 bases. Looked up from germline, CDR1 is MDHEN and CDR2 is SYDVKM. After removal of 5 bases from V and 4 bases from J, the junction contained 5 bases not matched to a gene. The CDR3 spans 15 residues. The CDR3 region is CASSPTGIGANVLTF. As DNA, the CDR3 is TGTGCCAGCAGTCCGACAGGGATCGGGGCCAACGTCCTGACTTTC.

The CDR3 DNA reads TGTGCCTGGAGTGCTTATGCCTGGGGCAGGATTTACAATGAGCAGTTCTTC. Protein sequence: CAWSAYAWGRIYNEQFF. The chain has TRBV30 and TRBJ2-1; weak D call: TRBD1 (5 bases). CDR1 and CDR2 from the germline V gene are GTSNPN and SVGIG (reference sequence). The ends were cut back, 1 base at V and 4 bases at J, with 20 bases in the middle. CDR3 size: 17 residues.

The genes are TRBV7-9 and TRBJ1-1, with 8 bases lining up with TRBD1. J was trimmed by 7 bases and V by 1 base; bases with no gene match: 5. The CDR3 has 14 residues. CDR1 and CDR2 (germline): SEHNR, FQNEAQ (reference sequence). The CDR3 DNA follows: TGTGCCAGCAGCTTAGGGACAGGGCGCGATGAAGCTTTCTTT. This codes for CASSLGTGRDEAFF. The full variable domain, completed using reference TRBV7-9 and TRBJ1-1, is DTGVSQNPRHKITKRGQNVTFRCDPISEHNRLYWYRQTLGQGPEFLTYFQNEAQLEKSRLLSDRFSAERPKGSFSTLEIQRTEQGDSAMYLCASSLGTGRDEAFFGQGTRLTVV.

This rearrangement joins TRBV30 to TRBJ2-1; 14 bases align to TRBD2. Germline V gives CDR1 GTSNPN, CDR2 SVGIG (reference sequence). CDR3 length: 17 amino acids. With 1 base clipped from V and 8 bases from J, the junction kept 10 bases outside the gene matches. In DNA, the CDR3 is TGTGCCTGGAGTGAAAAGACCGGGACTAGCGGGAGCGATGAGCAGTTCTTC. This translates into CAWSEKTGTSGSDEQFF.

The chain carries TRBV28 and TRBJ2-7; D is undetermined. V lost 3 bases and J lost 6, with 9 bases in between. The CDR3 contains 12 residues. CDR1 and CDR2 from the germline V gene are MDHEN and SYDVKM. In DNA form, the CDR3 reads TGTGCCAGCAGTTTCATATCAGGCGAGCAGTACTTC. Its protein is CASSFISGEQYF.

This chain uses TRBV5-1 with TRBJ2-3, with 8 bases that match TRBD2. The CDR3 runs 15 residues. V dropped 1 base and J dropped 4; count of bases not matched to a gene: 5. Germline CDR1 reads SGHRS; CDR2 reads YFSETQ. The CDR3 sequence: CASSLKAGEADTQYF. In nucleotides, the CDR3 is TGCGCCAGCAGCTTGAAAGCGGGAGAGGCAGATACGCAGTATTTT.